The 26 T cell receptor beta chains given below trace back to one sample, sequenced in a study of cytomegalovirus exposure and HLA in healthy donors. Primers: 60 Vbeta forward and 13 Jbeta reverse. TCRdb keeps only in-frame clones here, not all; method: immunoSEQ multiplex PCR. The table lists about 170,000 clones, roughly 85% of them singletons, with 1% in the top ten. Sample: PBMCs. These receptors came from a boy aged 2-9 years in good health and CMV-seronegative.

This rearrangement joins TRBV6-1 to TRBJ1-4; no clear D. This CDR3 comprises 13 residues. Germline V gene lookup returns CDR1 MNHNS and CDR2 SASEGT. The ends were cut back, 1 base at V and 8 bases at J, with 8 bases in the middle. CDR3 sequence reads: CASSEVLEEKLFF. The CDR3 DNA reads TGTGCCAGCAGTGAAGTCCTGGAGGAAAAACTGTTTTTT.

J is TRBJ2-5 and V is TRBV25-1, with D maybe TRBD1 (5 bases). The germline V gene encodes CDR1 MGHDK and CDR2 SYGVNS. The CDR3 consists of 15 residues. V was pared by 2 bases and J by 4 bases, with 14 bases between. The CDR3 protein is CASSEPPLRGETQYF. The CDR3 DNA is TGTGCCAGCAGTGAACCTCCTCTAAGGGGAGAGACCCAGTACTTC. The full variable domain, with the rest looked up from reference TRBV25-1 and TRBJ2-5, is EADIYQTPRYLVIGTGKKITLECSQTMGHDKMYWYQQDPGMELHLIHYSYGVNSTEKGDLSSESTVSRIRTEHFPLTLESARPSHTSQYLCASSEPPLRGETQYFGPGTRLLVL.

This clone was observed a few times. The V and J genes are TRBV18 and TRBJ2-3, with TRBD1 matching 7 bases. The V and J ends lost 0 bases and 3 bases, in that order; junction bases with no gene match: 6. The germline CDR1 and CDR2 sequences are KGHSH and LQKENI. The CDR3 totals 16 residues. CDR3 protein: CASSPPGTESTDTQYF. CDR3 bases: TGTGCCAGCTCACCACCAGGGACAGAGTCGACAGATACGCAGTATTTT.

This chain connects TRBV7-9 to TRBJ2-7; 7 bases fit TRBD1. The CDR3 is made up of 16 amino acids. Germline CDR1 and CDR2: SEHNR and FQNEAQ (reference sequence). The ends lost 5 bases at V and 0 bases at J; junction bases unmatched: 10. DNA for the CDR3: TGTGCCAGCAGCCACTTCGGACAGGCCGGCTCCTACGAGCAGTACGTC. Residues: CASSHFGQAGSYEQYV.

This clone was detected only a few times. The chain joins TRBV6-1 to TRBJ2-2, with TRBD1 as a possible D gene (5 bases). The CDR3 loop spans 13 amino acids. V lost 6 bases to trimming and J lost 3 bases, with 8 bases between them. In germline, CDR1 is MNHNS, CDR2 SASEGT. DNA for the CDR3: TGTGCCAGCAGGATCAGGGACACCGGGGAGCTGTTTTTT. It is translated as CASRIRDTGELFF.

V is TRBV28 and J is TRBJ1-5; D not certain. With 2 bases removed from V and 7 bases from J, the gap between germline ends came to 9 bases. CDR1 is MDHEN, CDR2 SYDVKM, per germline. The CDR3 runs 13 residues. CDR3 DNA: TGTGCCAGCAGTTTAAAGTTACTGCAGCCCCAGCATTTT. This encodes CASSLKLLQPQHF.

This clone turned up a few times. V gene TRBV4-1 combines with J gene TRBJ2-7; TRBD1 might be the D (6 bases). Per germline, CDR1 MGHRA and CDR2 YSYEKL. This CDR3 region has 15 residues. V gave up 0 bases and J gave up 3 bases, with 12 bases separating them. CDR3 sequence: CASSQEGQTGYEQYF. For the CDR3, the DNA is TGCGCCAGCAGCCAAGAAGGACAGACGGGCTACGAGCAGTACTTC.

The V gene is TRBV5-4, the J gene TRBJ1-2; TRBD1 matches 7 bases. This CDR3 is built from 14 residues. Trimming took 4 bases from V and 8 from J; bases not matched to a gene: 11. Germline V gives CDR1 SGHNT, CDR2 YYREEE (reference sequence). The CDR3 DNA is TGTGCCAGCAGCACTGGACAGGAGGTACGCGGCTACACCTTC. It encodes CASSTGQEVRGYTF.

The V and J genes are TRBV5-6 and TRBJ1-1; tentative D call: TRBD1 (5 bases). There are 14 residues in the CDR3. CDR1 and CDR2 (germline): SGHDT, YYEEEE. V lost 1 base, J lost 7 bases, and 14 bases lay in between. CDR3 amino acids: CASSLIGARREAFF. CDR3 nucleotide sequence: TGTGCCAGCAGCTTGATAGGGGCCAGGCGTGAAGCTTTCTTT.

This chain's CDR3 is CASNPNGGGYTF. CDR3 DNA: TGTGCCAGTAATCCCAACGGTGGTGGCTACACCTTC. The chain recombines TRBV19 with TRBJ1-2; D is undetermined. The germline V and J ends were trimmed by 7 bases and 7 bases, with 13 bases remaining between them. The germline V gene has CDR1 LNHDA and CDR2 SQIVND (reference sequence). This CDR3 has 12 residues. Full variable domain (remainder filled in from reference TRBV19 and TRBJ1-2): DGGITQSPKYLFRKEGQNVTLSCEQNLNHDAMYWYRQDPGQGLRLIYYSQIVNDFQKGDIAEGYSVSREKKESFPLTVTSAQKNPTAFYLCASNPNGGGYTFGSGTRLTVV.

Concerning this clone: The CDR3 ends on some other residue instead of the conserved phenylalanine or tryptophan, so this is likely a read error. The rearrangement uses TRBV19 and TRBJ1-1; D remains unclear. Germline assignment: CDR1 LNHDA and CDR2 SQIVND (reference sequence). V lost 7 bases and J lost 4, with 7 bases in between. The CDR3 is made up of 11 amino acids. The CDR3 loop reads CASKRLTEAFL. CDR3 sequence (DNA): TGTGCCAGTAAGAGGCTCACTGAAGCTTTCCTT.

This clone was counted only a few times. The rearrangement links TRBV5-4 to TRBJ2-7, with D unresolved. This CDR3 spans 13 amino acids. V lost 2 bases and J 4 bases, leaving 10 bases between the germline ends. The germline V gene encodes CDR1 SGHNT and CDR2 YYREEE (reference sequence). The CDR3 reads CASSLDWSYEQYF. CDR3 DNA: TGTGCCAGCAGCTTAGACTGGAGTTACGAGCAGTACTTC.

This chain connects TRBV7-6 to TRBJ1-1; TRBD1 agrees at 9 bases. The CDR3 has 14 residues. Looked up from germline, CDR1 is SGHVS and CDR2 is FNYEAQ. After removal of 5 bases from V and 3 bases from J, the junction contained 4 bases not matched to a gene. The CDR3 is CASSVWTGDTEAFF. CDR3 nucleotide sequence: TGTGCCAGCAGCGTATGGACAGGGGACACTGAAGCTTTCTTT.

This chain's CDR3 is CASSEVAGGGETQYF. In nucleotides, the CDR3 is TGTGCCAGCAGTGAAGTAGCGGGAGGCGGAGAGACCCAGTACTTC. The chain has TRBV2 and TRBJ2-5, with 10 bases aligning to TRBD2. Looked up from germline, CDR1 is SNHLY and CDR2 is FYNNEI. The CDR3 contains 15 residues. The V segment lost 1 base and the J segment 4 bases; nucleotides outside the gene matches: 3.

This clone was seen only once. The chain recombines TRBV27 with TRBJ2-2; D is possibly TRBD2 (5 bases). Trimming removed 3 bases at V and 5 bases at J, with 7 bases between. CDR3 length: 13 amino acids. In germline, CDR1 is MNHEY, CDR2 SMNVEV (reference sequence). CDR3 loop: CASSFTGTGELFF. Written as DNA, the CDR3 is TGTGCCAGCAGTTTTACGGGAACCGGGGAGCTGTTTTTT.

The J gene is TRBJ1-6, the V gene TRBV25-1; D unresolved. Germline assignment: CDR1 MGHDK and CDR2 SYGVNS. CDR3 size: 16 residues. The ends were cut back, 4 bases at V and 9 bases at J, with 19 bases in the middle. The CDR3 reads CASSGSGGQRGSPLHF. The CDR3 coding sequence is TGTGCCAGCAGTGGGTCGGGAGGGCAGAGAGGTTCACCCCTCCACTTT.

This chain joins TRBV5-6 and TRBJ2-1; a weak D match, TRBD1 (6 bases). Germline-derived CDR1 and CDR2 are SGHDT and YYEEEE. The CDR3 loop spans 13 amino acids. Trimming stripped 0 bases from V and 7 bases from J, with 8 bases between. The chain's CDR3 is CASSLVRGNEQFF. The CDR3, as DNA: TGTGCCAGCAGCTTGGTTAGGGGGAATGAGCAGTTCTTC.

J is TRBJ1-4 and V is TRBV2; 9 nucleotides line up with TRBD1. Germline values: CDR1 SNHLY, CDR2 FYNNEI. The J segment lost 8 bases and the V segment lost 7 bases, leaving 11 bases of the junction unmatched. The CDR3 consists of 15 residues. CDR3: CASKGQGKDWEKLFF. Here the CDR3 DNA reads TGTGCCAGCAAGGGACAGGGCAAGGATTGGGAAAAACTGTTTTTT.

The gene calls are TRBV7-8 and TRBJ1-5; D gene uncertain. The V and J ends lost 4 bases and 4 bases respectively, with 11 bases between them. The CDR3 totals 14 residues. CDR1 SGHVS and CDR2 FQNEAQ come from the germline V gene. The CDR3: CASSYNGENQPQHF. The CDR3 nucleotides are TGTGCCAGCAGCTACAACGGGGAGAATCAGCCCCAGCATTTT.

This chain connects TRBV28 to TRBJ1-1, with D hard to call. The CDR3 length is 17 residues. Germline CDR1 and CDR2: MDHEN and SYDVKM. With 0 bases removed from V and 5 bases from J, the gap between germline ends came to 19 bases. In nucleotides, the CDR3 is TGTGCCAGCAGTTTATGGAGGCGCGAACGACGGAGAACTGAAGCTTTCTTT. Translated: CASSLWRRERRRTEAFF.

The V and J genes are TRBV6-1 and TRBJ2-7, with 9 bases aligning to TRBD1. V trimming: 6 bases; J trimming: 3 bases; junction bases outside the gene matches: 6. Germline CDR1 and CDR2: MNHNS and SASEGT. The length of the CDR3 is 14 residues. CDR3: CASRDRGQGYEQYV. The CDR3 region has the DNA TGTGCCAGCAGGGACAGGGGTCAAGGCTACGAGCAGTACGTC.

This clone was picked up one time. The chain joins TRBV5-5 to TRBJ2-7, with D perhaps matching TRBD2 (5 bases). The germline V and J ends were trimmed by 4 bases and 3 bases, with 14 bases remaining between them. CDR1 and CDR2 (germline): SGHKS, YYEKEE (reference sequence). The CDR3 consists of 14 residues. CDR3 residues: CASSPEGSNYEQYF. In DNA form, the CDR3 reads TGTGCCAGCAGCCCCGAGGGCTCCAACTACGAGCAGTACTTC.

The V call is TRBV27, the J call TRBJ2-7, with 8 bases aligning to TRBD2. The CDR3 sequence is 16 residues long. The V segment lost 1 base and the J segment 2 bases; nucleotides outside the gene matches: 7. Germline-derived CDR1 and CDR2 are MNHEY and SMNVEV (reference sequence). This CDR3 reads CASSLWSGSIAYEQYF. As DNA, the CDR3 is TGTGCCAGCAGTTTATGGAGCGGGAGTATCGCCTACGAGCAGTACTTC.

This chain connects TRBV9 to TRBJ2-1; 7 bases align to TRBD2. The CDR3 has 14 amino acids. V lost 2 bases and J lost 10; bases outside the gene matches: 9. The germline gives CDR1 SGDLS, CDR2 YYNGEE. The DNA for the CDR3 is TGTGCCAGCAGCGTTAGTCTAGCGGTCATGGAGCAGTTCTTC. This sequence encodes CASSVSLAVMEQFF.

V and J are TRBV7-3 and TRBJ2-5, with a tentative D call TRBD2 (6 bases). V lost 6 bases and J lost 1, with 15 bases in between. Germline V gene data show CDR1 as SGHTA and CDR2 as FQGTGA. The CDR3 contains 15 residues. The CDR3 region is CASSFRLVGQETQYF. CDR3 DNA: TGTGCCAGCAGTTTTAGACTAGTTGGCCAAGAGACCCAGTACTTC.

V and J are TRBV2 and TRBJ1-5; D unclear. Trimming took 1 base from V and 0 from J, leaving 7 bases between them. Germline V CDR1 and CDR2: SNHLY, FYNNEI. The CDR3 has 15 amino acids. This chain's CDR3 is CASSEESDSNQPQHF. The CDR3 DNA follows: TGTGCCAGCAGTGAAGAGTCAGATAGCAATCAGCCCCAGCATTTT.